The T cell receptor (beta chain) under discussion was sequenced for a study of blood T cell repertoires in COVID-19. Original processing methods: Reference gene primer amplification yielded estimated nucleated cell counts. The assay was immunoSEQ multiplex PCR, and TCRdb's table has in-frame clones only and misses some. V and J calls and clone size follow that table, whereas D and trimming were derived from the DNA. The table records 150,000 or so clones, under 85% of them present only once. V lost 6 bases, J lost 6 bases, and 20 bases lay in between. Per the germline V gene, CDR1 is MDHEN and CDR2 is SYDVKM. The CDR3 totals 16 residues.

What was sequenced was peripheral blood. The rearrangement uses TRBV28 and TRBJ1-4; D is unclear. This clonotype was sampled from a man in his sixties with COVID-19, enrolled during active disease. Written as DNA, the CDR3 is TGTGCCAGCAGCTACAACTCCCGGGGATCAGATGAAAAACTGTTTTTT. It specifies CASSYNSRGSDEKLFF.